These 25 T cell receptor beta chains came from one sample sequenced in a study of shared clonotypes between healthy human individuals. Sequenced by immunoSEQ multiplex PCR; TCRdb stores in-frame clones only, minus some. Of over a million clones detected, roughly 98.5% appear once; the ten largest clones hold under 0.45%. The sample comprised naive CD4+ T cells sorted from blood. The subset was: CD45RA+ positively selected. All receptors derive from a man aged 25-45 years in good health.

The V call is TRBV5-8, the J call TRBJ2-5; 15 bases fit TRBD2. V lost 3 bases, J lost 3 bases, and 6 bases stayed unmatched. Germline V gene lookup returns CDR1 SGHTS and CDR2 YDEGEE. The CDR3 totals 17 residues. The CDR3 reads CASSYGLAGGLKETQYF. The CDR3 DNA sequence: TGTGCCAGCAGCTATGGACTAGCGGGAGGGTTAAAAGAGACCCAGTACTTC.

This clone came up once. The J gene is TRBJ2-7, the V gene TRBV6-1; D is possibly TRBD1 or TRBD2 (7 bases each). Germline V CDR1 and CDR2: MNHNS, SASEGT. The germline V and J ends were trimmed by 6 bases and 2 bases, with 17 bases remaining between them. The CDR3 covers 15 residues. The CDR3 coding sequence is TGTGCCAGCAGCCGACAGGGAGGGGCTCCCTACGAGCAGTACTTC. Amino acids: CASSRQGGAPYEQYF.

This chain joins TRBV28 and TRBJ2-7, with 10 bases matching TRBD2. Germline values: CDR1 MDHEN, CDR2 SYDVKM. There are 14 residues in the CDR3. The V segment lost 4 bases and the J segment 4 bases; nucleotides outside the gene matches: 4. The CDR3 nucleotides read TGTGCCAGCAGTTCTAGCGGGAGTATGTACGAGCAGTACTTC. It yields the protein CASSSSGSMYEQYF.

The chain links TRBV14 to TRBJ2-1; 7 nucleotides agree with TRBD2. The CDR3 loop spans 16 amino acids. The V and J ends lost 4 bases and 7 bases, in that order; junction bases with no gene match: 13. Germline loops: CDR1 SGHDN, CDR2 FVKESK. Here the CDR3 reads CASSPPLGEGSNEQFF. Here the CDR3 DNA reads TGTGCCAGCAGCCCACCCCTGGGGGAGGGGAGTAATGAGCAGTTCTTC.

This clone was seen once. The gene calls are TRBV14 and TRBJ2-7; D remains ambiguous. Per the germline V gene, CDR1 is SGHDN and CDR2 is FVKESK. The CDR3 spans 11 residues. The V end lost 4 bases, the J end lost 2 bases, and 3 bases lay between the germline ends. The CDR3 DNA sequence: TGTGCCAGCAGCCTCACCTACGAGCAGTACTTC. Protein product: CASSLTYEQYF. Full variable domain (remainder filled in from reference TRBV14 and TRBJ2-7): EAGVTQFPSHSVIEKGQTVTLRCDPISGHDNLYWYRRVMGKEIKFLLHFVKESKQDESGMPNNRFLAERTGGTYSTLKVQPAELEDSGVYFCASSLTYEQYFGPGTRLTVT.

The chain links TRBV27 to TRBJ1-5; D is unresolved. Germline assignment: CDR1 MNHEY and CDR2 SMNVEV (reference sequence). V was trimmed by 6 bases and J by 0 bases, leaving 9 bases between them. The CDR3 runs 14 residues. This CDR3 reads CASRGTVSNQPQHF. CDR3 bases: TGTGCCAGCAGGGGTACAGTTAGCAATCAGCCCCAGCATTTT.

The chain is built from TRBV6-6 and TRBJ2-1; D might be TRBD2 (5 bases). Germline CDR1 is MNHNY and CDR2 is SVGAGI (reference sequence). Trimming cost V 5 bases and J 3 bases, with 11 bases left between them. There are 14 residues in the CDR3. In nucleotides, the CDR3 is TGTGCCAGCAGTAAGACACGGGACTACAATGAGCAGTTCTTC. Encoded protein: CASSKTRDYNEQFF.

This chain uses TRBV29-1 with TRBJ2-1; TRBD1 might be the D (6 bases). The V and J ends lost 6 bases and 8 bases respectively, with 11 bases between them. The V gene's germline CDR1 is SQVTM and CDR2 ANQGSEA. CDR3 length equals 11 residues. The CDR3 nucleotides read TGCAGCGTCCGGACAGTCGATGAGCAGTTCTTC. Protein product: CSVRTVDEQFF.

The chain recombines TRBV7-2 with TRBJ2-1; D is uncertain. This CDR3 spans 13 amino acids. Germline V gene sequence: CDR1 SGHTA, CDR2 FQGNSA. Trimming cost V 5 bases and J 6 bases, with 11 bases left between them. CDR3: CASSPQSGNEQFF. In DNA form, the CDR3 reads TGTGCCAGCAGCCCTCAGTCCGGCAATGAGCAGTTCTTC.

The chain combines TRBV15 with TRBJ2-1; a possible D gene is TRBD1 (6 bases). This CDR3 comprises 14 residues. Germline loops: CDR1 LNHNV, CDR2 YYDKDF (reference sequence). The V and J ends lost 3 bases and 4 bases respectively, with 10 bases between them. CDR3 nucleotides: TGTGCCACCAGCAGGGGGGCACTATACAATGAGCAGTTCTTC. Translating it yields CATSRGALYNEQFF.

The count of this clone is one. V is TRBV11-2 and J is TRBJ2-7; D unresolved. Germline CDR1 and CDR2: SGHAT and FQNNGV. V was clipped by 0 bases and J by 2 bases, with 11 bases between them. The CDR3 spans 15 residues. Written as DNA, the CDR3 is TGTGCCAGCAGCTTAGATCCCCGGCCAGCCTACGAGCAGTACTTC. Translated, it gives CASSLDPRPAYEQYF.

About this clone: This specimen includes other DNA sequences encoding the same CDR3. CDR3 residues: CASSYSNTGELFF. CDR3 nucleotide sequence: TGTGCCAGCAGTTATTCGAACACCGGGGAGCTGTTTTTT. The chain links TRBV28 to TRBJ2-2; no clear D gene. Germline values: CDR1 MDHEN, CDR2 SYDVKM. Trimming took off 4 bases at V and 0 bases at J, with 3 bases between the two ends. CDR3 size: 13 residues.

This chain uses TRBV7-2 with TRBJ2-3, with TRBD1 identical over 8 bases. V was pared by 5 bases and J by 2 bases, with 6 bases of the junction left unmatched. The CDR3 contains 15 residues. CDR1 and CDR2 from the germline V gene are SGHTA and FQGNSA. In nucleotides, the CDR3 is TGTGCCAGCAGCCCCGACAGGGGACACACAGATACGCAGTATTTT. It specifies CASSPDRGHTDTQYF.

This sequence joins TRBV7-8 and TRBJ2-7, with 7 positions matching TRBD2. From germline, CDR1 is SGHVS and CDR2 FQNEAQ. Trimming removed 4 bases from V and 2 bases from J; junction bases left unmatched: 14. There are 17 residues in the CDR3. CDR3 loop: CASSSPRAGVPPYEQYF. DNA for the CDR3: TGTGCCAGCAGCTCCCCTAGGGCGGGAGTTCCTCCCTACGAGCAGTACTTC.

The V gene is TRBV7-2, the J gene TRBJ1-5, with D possibly being TRBD1 (5 bases). The V end was cut by 6 bases, the J end by 6 bases, with 12 bases between. CDR1 is SGHTA and CDR2 is FQGNSA in the germline V gene. This CDR3 comprises 13 residues. The CDR3: CASSAGPIQPQHF. Written as DNA, the CDR3 is TGTGCCAGCAGTGCGGGGCCCATTCAGCCCCAGCATTTT.

V and J are TRBV4-3 and TRBJ2-5; D ambiguous. The CDR3 contains 13 residues. Per germline, CDR1 LGHNA and CDR2 YSLEER. V was shortened by 4 bases and J by 3 bases, with 9 bases between the two germline ends. CDR3 coding DNA: TGCGCCAGCAGCCGTGCCATCGAAGAGACCCAGTACTTC. Amino acid sequence: CASSRAIEETQYF.

The gene calls are TRBV9 and TRBJ2-1; unclear D gene. The germline V gene encodes CDR1 SGDLS and CDR2 YYNGEE. The length of the CDR3 is 15 residues. V was clipped by 4 bases and J by 0 bases, with 11 bases between them. CDR3 region: CASSQAVSSYNEQFF. CDR3 coding DNA: TGTGCCAGCAGCCAGGCGGTTAGCTCCTACAATGAGCAGTTCTTC.

The rearrangement joins TRBV5-4 to TRBJ1-4; D call uncertain. V was trimmed by 2 bases and J by 7 bases, leaving 15 bases between them. The CDR3 runs 15 residues. CDR1 is SGHNT, CDR2 YYREEE, per germline (reference sequence). The CDR3 coding sequence is TGTGCCAGCAGCTTCGGAGACTATAATCCTGAAAAACTGTTTTTT. Translation: CASSFGDYNPEKLFF.

This clone was detected only once. The genes are TRBV9 and TRBJ2-7; TRBD2 aligns across 7 bases. The CDR3 runs to 14 residues. The J segment lost 6 bases and the V segment lost 5 bases, leaving 11 bases of the junction unmatched. Germline CDR1 and CDR2: SGDLS and YYNGEE. The CDR3 DNA reads TGTGCCAGCAGTCCGACTAGCTCCCACCTCGAGCAGTACTTC. It is translated as CASSPTSSHLEQYF.

CDR3 in amino acids: CASSPSPGWGEQYF. In DNA form, the CDR3 reads TGTGCCAGCAGCCCCTCCCCGGGTTGGGGCGAGCAGTACTTC. The chain carries TRBV5-4 and TRBJ2-7, with D unresolved. Germline CDR1 reads SGHNT; CDR2 reads YYREEE (reference sequence). V was pared by 4 bases and J by 6 bases, with 17 bases between. The CDR3 length is 14 residues.

CDR3 sequence (DNA): TGTGCCAGCAGCTTAGAAGGGGCATTAGGCAATCAGCCCCAGCATTTT. Its translation: CASSLEGALGNQPQHF. The rearrangement links TRBV7-8 to TRBJ1-5, with D maybe TRBD1 (5 bases). The CDR3 runs 16 residues. V was shortened by 1 base and J by 2 bases, with 12 bases between the two germline ends. Germline V gene data show CDR1 as SGHVS and CDR2 as FQNEAQ.

The chain links TRBV10-3 to TRBJ1-2; no clear D. CDR1 and CDR2 (germline): ENHRY, SYGVKD. The CDR3 covers 13 residues. Deletions cut 4 bases from V and 2 bases from J, with 8 bases between. CDR3 protein: CAISADENYGYTF. CDR3 DNA sequence: TGTGCCATCAGTGCAGACGAGAACTATGGCTACACCTTC.

The chain employs TRBV6-1 and TRBJ1-4, with D possibly matching TRBD1 (5 bases). Germline assignment: CDR1 MNHNS and CDR2 SASEGT. V gave up 1 base and J gave up 5 bases, with 14 bases separating them. CDR3 length: 16 residues. The CDR3 DNA reads as TGTGCCAGCAGTGAAGATTGGGGACGATCGAATGAAAAACTGTTTTTT. It yields the protein CASSEDWGRSNEKLFF.

About this clone: The sample carries other DNA sequences with the same CDR3. The V and J genes are TRBV6-5 and TRBJ2-7; 10 nucleotides match TRBD1. The CDR3 extends over 12 amino acids. Germline CDR1 is MNHEY and CDR2 is SVGAGI. After removal of 8 bases from V and 4 bases from J, the junction contained 2 bases not matched to a gene. CDR3 sequence: CASRDRGYEQYF. The CDR3 region has the DNA TGTGCCAGCCGGGACAGGGGTTACGAGCAGTACTTC.

The chain joins TRBV28 to TRBJ1-2; TRBD1 might be the D (5 bases). This CDR3 has 15 amino acids. Germline CDR1 is MDHEN and CDR2 is SYDVKM. V shed 2 bases and J shed 11 bases, with 21 bases lying between them. The chain's CDR3 is CASSLPNRVDGTYTF. The DNA for the CDR3 is TGTGCCAGCAGTTTACCAAACCGGGTTGACGGGACTTACACCTTC.